Below, one TCR beta chain is given with its context. Its antigen is unidentified. Assay used: immunoSEQ multiplex PCR; TCRdb lists only in-frame clones, some missing. The table lists around 100,000 clones, 75% to 90% of them singletons, with approximately 22% in the top ten. The sample belongs to a study of T cell responses to AZD1222 COVID-19 vaccine. Regarding the study as a whole: Vaccine-related CD4 TCRs covered spike, predominating at 160-218 and 743-854. Unmutated variant regions are reportedly targeted by nearly half of spike-specific TCRs.

Trimming took 3 bases from V and 2 from J, leaving 11 bases between them. This CDR3 has 15 amino acids. CDR1 is SGHRS, CDR2 YFSETQ, per germline. This sample comprised peripheral blood, obtained on day 0 of AZD1222 vaccination. The receptor was derived from an adult in good health. This chain uses TRBV5-1 with TRBJ2-2; D possibly corresponds to TRBD1 (6 bases). CDR3 nucleotides: TGCGCCAGCAGCTCGACAGGACCCAACACCGGGGAGCTGTTTTTT. As protein: CASSSTGPNTGELFF.